This TCR beta chain emerged from a study of cytomegalovirus exposure and HLA in healthy donors. About the study: Early released data had tens of millions of unique TCRs, all coming from HLA-typed donors.

With 60 Vbeta and 13 Jbeta primers, the PCR was carried out. Original processing notes: Approximately 12 million of the approximately 80 million unique TCR beta chains counted in a later analysis were shared. TCRdb keeps only in-frame clones here, not all; method: immunoSEQ multiplex PCR. The V and J calls and clone size are taken from that table; D and trimming were inferred from the DNA. This table lists over 100,000 clones. Whole-study results and caveats: A missense DCLRE1C variant was associated with V- and J-gene trimming of TCR beta chains in a later analysis, and an independent cohort replicated the association.

Note on this clone: Its target is not known.

The CDR3 has 14 residues. The V and J ends lost 4 bases and 5 bases respectively, with 15 bases between them. CDR1 and CDR2 from the germline V gene are SGHTS and YDEGEE. The TCR sequence derives from a man between 40 and 49 years old in good health and CMV-seropositive. The chain links TRBV5-8 to TRBJ2-5; perhaps TRBD1 as D (5 bases). Sequencing used PBMCs. The CDR3: CASSLGQGWETQYF. The CDR3 nucleotides read TGTGCCAGCAGCCTTGGGCAGGGTTGGGAGACCCAGTACTTC. Combining the CDR3 with reference TRBV5-8 and TRBJ2-5 gives the whole variable domain EAGVTQSPTHLIKTRGQQATLRCSPISGHTSVYWYQQALGLGLQFLLWYDEGEERNRGNFPPRFSGRQFPNYSSELNVNALELEDSALYLCASSLGQGWETQYFGPGTRLLVL.